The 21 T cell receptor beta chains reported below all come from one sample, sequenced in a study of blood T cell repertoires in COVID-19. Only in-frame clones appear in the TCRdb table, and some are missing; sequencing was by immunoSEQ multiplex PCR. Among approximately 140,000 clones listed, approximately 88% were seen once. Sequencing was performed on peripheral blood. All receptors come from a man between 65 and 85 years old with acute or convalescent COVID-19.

CDR3 protein: CASRGTGAYEQYF. CDR3 nucleotide sequence: TGTGCCAGCAGGGGGACAGGCGCCTACGAGCAGTACTTC. The J gene is TRBJ2-7, the V gene TRBV12-3 or TRBV12-4; 8 nucleotides agree with TRBD1. The ends lost 6 bases at V and 2 bases at J; junction bases unmatched: 3. CDR3 size: 13 residues.

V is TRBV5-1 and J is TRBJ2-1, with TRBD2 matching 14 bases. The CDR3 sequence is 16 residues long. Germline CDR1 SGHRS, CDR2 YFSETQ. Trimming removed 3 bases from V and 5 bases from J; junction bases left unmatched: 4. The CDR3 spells CASSWGGLAGDNEQFF. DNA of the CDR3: TGCGCCAGCAGCTGGGGGGGACTAGCGGGAGACAATGAGCAGTTCTTC.

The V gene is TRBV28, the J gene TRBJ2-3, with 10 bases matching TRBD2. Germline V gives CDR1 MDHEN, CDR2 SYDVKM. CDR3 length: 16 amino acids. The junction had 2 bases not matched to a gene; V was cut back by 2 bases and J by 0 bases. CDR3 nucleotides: TGTGCCAGCAGTTTAATGGGACTAGCGAGCACAGATACGCAGTATTTT. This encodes CASSLMGLASTDTQYF. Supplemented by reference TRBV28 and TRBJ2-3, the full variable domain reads DVKVTQSSRYLVKRTGEKVFLECVQDMDHENMFWYRQDPGLGLRLIYFSYDVKMKEKGDIPEGYSVSREKKERFSLILESASTNQTSMYLCASSLMGLASTDTQYFGPGTRLTVL.

CDR3 nucleotides: TGTGCCAGCAGACAACAGGGAAGGGACGAGCAGTACTTC. This encodes CASRQQGRDEQYF. The chain recombines TRBV28 with TRBJ2-7; perhaps TRBD1 as D (6 bases). Looked up from germline, CDR1 is MDHEN and CDR2 is SYDVKM. Deletions cut 6 bases from V and 5 bases from J, with 14 bases between. This CDR3 region has 13 residues.

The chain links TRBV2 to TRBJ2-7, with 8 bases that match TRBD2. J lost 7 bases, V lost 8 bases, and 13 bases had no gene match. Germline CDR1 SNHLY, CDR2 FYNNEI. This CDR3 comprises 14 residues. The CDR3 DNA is TGTGCCAGCGCAGCCCCGGGGGGGGCGCTTGAGCAGTACTTC. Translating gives CASAAPGGALEQYF.

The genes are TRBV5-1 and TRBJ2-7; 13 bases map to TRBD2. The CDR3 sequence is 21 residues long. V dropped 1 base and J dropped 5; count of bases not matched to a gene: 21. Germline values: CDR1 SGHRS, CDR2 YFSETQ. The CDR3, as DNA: TGCGCCAGCAGCTTGCGGGAAACATGGCCGGAGACTAGCGGGAGGATCCACGAGCAGTACTTC. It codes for CASSLRETWPETSGRIHEQYF. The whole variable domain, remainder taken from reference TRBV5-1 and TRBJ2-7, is KAGVTQTPRYLIKTRGQQVTLSCSPISGHRSVSWYQQTPGQGLQFLFEYFSETQRNKGNFPGRFSGRQFSNSRSEMNVSTLELGDSALYLCASSLRETWPETSGRIHEQYFGPGTRLTVT.

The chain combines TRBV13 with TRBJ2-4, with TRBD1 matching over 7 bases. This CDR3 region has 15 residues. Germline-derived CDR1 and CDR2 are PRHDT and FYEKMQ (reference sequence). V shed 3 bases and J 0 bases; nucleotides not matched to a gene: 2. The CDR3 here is CASSFRDRAKNIQYF. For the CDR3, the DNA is TGTGCCAGCAGCTTTCGGGACAGAGCCAAAAACATTCAGTACTTC.

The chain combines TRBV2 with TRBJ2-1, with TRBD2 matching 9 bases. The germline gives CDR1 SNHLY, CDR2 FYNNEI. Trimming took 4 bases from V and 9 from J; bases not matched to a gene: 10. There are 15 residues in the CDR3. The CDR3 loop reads CASSAIAGALVEQFF. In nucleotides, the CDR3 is TGTGCCAGCAGTGCGATAGCGGGAGCCCTTGTTGAGCAGTTCTTC.

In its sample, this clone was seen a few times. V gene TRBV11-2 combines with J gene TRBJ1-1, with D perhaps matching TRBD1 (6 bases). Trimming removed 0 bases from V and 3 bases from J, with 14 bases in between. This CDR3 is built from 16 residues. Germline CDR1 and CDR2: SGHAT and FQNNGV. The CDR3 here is CASSLEVYRVYTEAFF. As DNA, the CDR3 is TGTGCCAGCAGCTTAGAGGTTTACAGGGTGTACACTGAAGCTTTCTTT. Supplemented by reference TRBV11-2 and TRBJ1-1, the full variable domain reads EAGVAQSPRYKIIEKRQSVAFWCNPISGHATLYWYQQILGQGPKLLIQFQNNGVVDDSQLPKDRFSAERLKGVDSTLKIQPAKLEDSAVYLCASSLEVYRVYTEAFFGQGTRLTVV.

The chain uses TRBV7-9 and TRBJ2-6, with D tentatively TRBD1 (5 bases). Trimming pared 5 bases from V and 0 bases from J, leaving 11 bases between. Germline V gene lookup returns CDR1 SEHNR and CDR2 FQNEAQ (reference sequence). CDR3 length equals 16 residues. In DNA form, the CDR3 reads TGTGCCAGCAGCCTAAGGGGCTTCTCTGGGGCCAACGTCCTGACTTTC. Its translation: CASSLRGFSGANVLTF. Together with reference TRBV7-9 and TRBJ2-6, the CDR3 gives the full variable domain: DTGVSQNPRHKITKRGQNVTFRCDPISEHNRLYWYRQTLGQGPEFLTYFQNEAQLEKSRLLSDRFSAERPKGSFSTLEIQRTEQGDSAMYLCASSLRGFSGANVLTFGAGSRLTVL.

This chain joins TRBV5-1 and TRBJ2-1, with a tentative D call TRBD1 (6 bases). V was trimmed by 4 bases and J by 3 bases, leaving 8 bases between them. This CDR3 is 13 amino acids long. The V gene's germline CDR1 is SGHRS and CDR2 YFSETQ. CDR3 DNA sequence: TGCGCCAGCAGCCGGGACAACTACAATGAGCAGTTCTTC. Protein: CASSRDNYNEQFF. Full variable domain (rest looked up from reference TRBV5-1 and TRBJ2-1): KAGVTQTPRYLIKTRGQQVTLSCSPISGHRSVSWYQQTPGQGLQFLFEYFSETQRNKGNFPGRFSGRQFSNSRSEMNVSTLELGDSALYLCASSRDNYNEQFFGPGTRLTVL.

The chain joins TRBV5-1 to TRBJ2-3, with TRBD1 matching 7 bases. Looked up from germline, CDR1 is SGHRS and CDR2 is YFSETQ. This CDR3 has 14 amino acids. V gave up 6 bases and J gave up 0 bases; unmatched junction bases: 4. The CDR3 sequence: CASTQDRSTDTQYF. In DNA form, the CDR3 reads TGCGCCAGCACCCAGGACAGGAGCACAGATACGCAGTATTTT.

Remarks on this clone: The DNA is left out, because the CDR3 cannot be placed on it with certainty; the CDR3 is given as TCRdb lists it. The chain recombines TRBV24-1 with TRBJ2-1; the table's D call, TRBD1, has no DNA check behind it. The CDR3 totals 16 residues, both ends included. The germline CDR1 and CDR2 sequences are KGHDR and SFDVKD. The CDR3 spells CATSTSGQGGYNEQFF.

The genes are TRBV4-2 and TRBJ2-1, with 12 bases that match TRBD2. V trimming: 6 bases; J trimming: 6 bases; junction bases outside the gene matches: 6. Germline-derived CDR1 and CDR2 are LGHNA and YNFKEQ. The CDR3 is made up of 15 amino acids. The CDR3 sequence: CASSPLAGGLNEQFF. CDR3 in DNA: TGTGCCAGCAGTCCCCTAGCGGGGGGGCTCAATGAGCAGTTCTTC.

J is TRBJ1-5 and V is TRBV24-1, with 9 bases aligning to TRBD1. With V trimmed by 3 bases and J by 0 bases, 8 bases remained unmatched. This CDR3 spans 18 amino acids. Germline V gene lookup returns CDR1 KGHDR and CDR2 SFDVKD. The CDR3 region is CATSDRRTGAFSNQPQHF. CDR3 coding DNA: TGTGCCACCAGTGATCGCCGGACAGGGGCTTTTAGCAATCAGCCCCAGCATTTT.

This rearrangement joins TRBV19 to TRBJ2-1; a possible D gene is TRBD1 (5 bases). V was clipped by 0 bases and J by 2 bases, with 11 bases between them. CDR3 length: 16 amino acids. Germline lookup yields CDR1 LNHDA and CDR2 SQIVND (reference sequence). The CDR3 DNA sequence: TGTGCCAGTAGTATAGATAGCAGGACACCCTACAATGAGCAGTTCTTC. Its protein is CASSIDSRTPYNEQFF.

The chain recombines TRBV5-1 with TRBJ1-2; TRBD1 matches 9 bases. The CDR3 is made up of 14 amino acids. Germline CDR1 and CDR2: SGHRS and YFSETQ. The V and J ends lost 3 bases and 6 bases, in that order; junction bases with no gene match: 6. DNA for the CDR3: TGCGCCAGCAGCTACCGACAGGGGGATGATGGCTACACCTTC. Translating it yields CASSYRQGDDGYTF. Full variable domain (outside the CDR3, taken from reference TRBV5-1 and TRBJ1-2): KAGVTQTPRYLIKTRGQQVTLSCSPISGHRSVSWYQQTPGQGLQFLFEYFSETQRNKGNFPGRFSGRQFSNSRSEMNVSTLELGDSALYLCASSYRQGDDGYTFGSGTRLTVV.

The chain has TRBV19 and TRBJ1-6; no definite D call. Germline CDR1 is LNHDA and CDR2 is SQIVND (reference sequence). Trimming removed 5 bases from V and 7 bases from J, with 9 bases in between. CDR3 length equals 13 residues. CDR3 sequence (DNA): TGTGCCAGTAGTCTCCGGGAAAATTCACCCCTCCACTTT. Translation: CASSLRENSPLHF.

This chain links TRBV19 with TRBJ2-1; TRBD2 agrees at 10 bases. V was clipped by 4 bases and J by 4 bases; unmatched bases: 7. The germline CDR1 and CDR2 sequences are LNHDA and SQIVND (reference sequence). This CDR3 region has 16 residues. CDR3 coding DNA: TGTGCCAGTAGTAGGTCCCTTAGCGGGGGGTACAATGAGCAGTTCTTC. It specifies CASSRSLSGGYNEQFF. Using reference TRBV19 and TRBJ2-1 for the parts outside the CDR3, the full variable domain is DGGITQSPKYLFRKEGQNVTLSCEQNLNHDAMYWYRQDPGQGLRLIYYSQIVNDFQKGDIAEGYSVSREKKESFPLTVTSAQKNPTAFYLCASSRSLSGGYNEQFFGPGTRLTVL.

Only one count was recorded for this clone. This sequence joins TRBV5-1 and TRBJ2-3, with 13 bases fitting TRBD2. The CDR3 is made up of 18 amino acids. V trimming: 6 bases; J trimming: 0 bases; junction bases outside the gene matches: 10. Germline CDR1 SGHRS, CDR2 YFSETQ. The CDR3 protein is CASNPRTSGGASTDTQYF. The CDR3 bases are TGCGCCAGCAACCCTCGGACTAGCGGGGGAGCTAGCACAGATACGCAGTATTTT.

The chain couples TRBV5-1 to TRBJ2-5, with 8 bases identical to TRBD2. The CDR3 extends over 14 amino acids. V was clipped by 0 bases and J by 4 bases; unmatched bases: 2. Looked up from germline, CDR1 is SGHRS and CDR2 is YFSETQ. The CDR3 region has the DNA TGCGCCAGCAGCTTGGGCGGGGGGACAGAGACCCAGTACTTC. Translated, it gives CASSLGGGTETQYF.